The entry below describes one T cell receptor beta chain. Adults between about 18 and 95 years of age took part from about two dozen US areas. The data were produced by immunoSEQ multiplex PCR, yet TCRdb's version contains in-frame clones alone and is incomplete. This table has fewer than 350,000 clones, almost 90% appearing once. The sample originates from a study of blood T cell repertoires in COVID-19. For the study at large: Both acute and convalescent COVID-19 samples were obtained from the United States, Italy and Spain. PBMCs, B-cell-depleted T cells, or T cells were the source of the cDNA or gDNA that made up the material.

The CDR3 covers 14 residues. V shed 6 bases, J shed 9 bases, and the junction held 8 bases outside the gene matches. Germline-derived CDR1 and CDR2 are LNHDA and SQIVND (reference sequence). The clonotype comes from a woman in her 30s who had been exposed to COVID-19. The chain employs TRBV19 and TRBJ2-1; 10 positions match TRBD2. The sample consisted of PBMCs or T cells enriched from blood (not recorded which). The CDR3 loop is CASRPAGGPPEQFF. For the CDR3, the DNA is TGTGCCAGTAGGCCAGCGGGAGGGCCGCCTGAGCAGTTCTTC.